This entry is about one T cell receptor (beta chain). What antigen it recognizes has not been identified. Base qualities are not provided; no much larger clone lies one nucleotide away. The collaborating institutions used their own protocols to collect whole blood in K2EDTA tubes. For TCRbeta analysis, collaborators shipped samples as frozen whole blood, isolated PBMCs, or DNA extracted from either of those sample types. This sample is part of a study of blood T cell repertoires in COVID-19 (dated by TCRdb to between 2020 and 2021). With regard to the full study: Samples covering the acute and convalescent phases of COVID-19 were provided by collaborators in the United States, Italy and Spain. Deeply sampled blood TCRbeta repertoires from subjects exposed to, actively infected with, or recovered from COVID-19 were included in the dataset. The material from the prospective study consisted of cDNA or gDNA derived from T cells, B-cell-depleted T cells, or PBMCs. A de-identified subject ID, COVID-19 status, age in years and sex were almost always included in the sample metadata. The repertoires were made available in a free public database intended to serve as a resource for research on the immune response to SARS-CoV-2. Samples were obtained from the ongoing ImmuneRACE study (first 160 participants) and from over 1,000 subjects provided by 6 global collaborators. HLA class I and class II types, where available, came from metadata supplied by the sample provider rather than from assay-based typing.

The CDR3 measures 15 amino acids from cysteine to phenylalanine. Only CDR3 DNA is held: 45 bases, read in frame from base 1. The germline V gene specifies MNHEY as CDR1 and SVGAGI as CDR2. V and J are trimmed by 6 bases and 6 bases, and the gene matches miss 13 bases of the junction. The study at large found these results: Clinical and demographic metadata were provided uncurated, with the amount varying by source and participant.

TCRbeta CDR3 regions were amplified from genomic DNA by means of the immunoSEQ Assay, a bias-controlled multiplex PCR. Processing in the source paper ran as follows. Nucleated cell counts per sample were estimated from amplification of reference gene primers within the assay. To quantify the absolute abundance of each unique TCRbeta CDR3 rearrangement, sequence reads were collapsed and filtered. For each sample, productive Simpson clonality was calculated as the square root of Simpson's diversity index over productive rearrangements. In its TCRdb copy, this immuneACCESS table keeps in-frame sequences only and misses some clones. Where compared with another copy, unresolved V genes explain less than half of these, and the others have no known cause. The D gene and trimming were derived from the DNA, and the V and J assignments and clone size from that table. Within this sample are some 200,000 clones, with 85% to 90% of them counted one time only. Together, the top ten hold over 4.5% of the sample.

The sample taken for sequencing was peripheral blood. The rearrangement combines TRBV6-5 with TRBJ1-2, with TRBD1 identical over 7 junction bases. The TCR sequence derives from an older man with acute or convalescent COVID-19. In nucleotide form, the sequence is TGTGCCAGCAGCGACGACAGGGTCCCTTCTAATGGCTACACCTTC. Translated, this gives CASSDDRVPSNGYTF.